The 32 T cell receptor beta chains below come from one sample, sequenced in a study of tumor-infiltrating lymphocytes in primary liver carcinoma. TCR beta cDNA was reverse-transcribed from roughly 520 ng of total RNA. The reaction used a constant-region primer and ProtoScript II reverse transcriptase. For TCR beta, libraries were produced by three nested multiplex PCR rounds using slightly modified ARM-PCR. Researchers ran the first two PCR rounds for about 11 cycles each with TRBV1-TRBV30 forward primers and a C-beta reverse primer. TCRdb independently ran MiXCR on the multiplex PCR reads; one entry per CDR3 protein. The sample comprises roughly 49,000 distinct CDR3 sequences, 70% to 80% of which are singletons, and roughly 25% rests with the top ten. The approximately 17-34 mg bulk tissue piece was not sorted before simultaneous RNA and DNA extraction. Material for sequencing was liver tumor tissue from sampling region 5. Subset in this sample: tumor region T5, tumor centre. The source of these receptors is a man aged 40-49 years with primary liver carcinoma and hepatitis B virus infection.

This clonotype is a singleton in its sample. At one of its ends the junction is not consistent with the germline gene, which may arise from a read error. The chain joins TRBV11-3 to TRBJ2-1; TRBD2 agrees at 11 bases. CDR1 and CDR2 from the germline V gene are SGHNT and YENEEA. This CDR3 comprises 16 residues. CDR3 DNA: TGTGTCAGCAGCCTAAGCAGGGGACTAGCGGTTAATGAGCTGCTCTTC. As protein: CVSSLSRGLAVNELLF.

This clonotype was counted between two and nine times. Compared with germline, one end of the junction differs, possibly owing to a read error. The chain couples TRBV10-1 to TRBJ2-2; D may be TRBD2 (5 bases). The CDR3 extends over 12 amino acids. Germline loops: CDR1 WNHNN, CDR2 SYGVQD (reference sequence). In nucleotides, the CDR3 is TGCGCCAGCAGTGAGATATACGGGGAACTGTTTTTT. As protein: CASSEIYGELFF.

On this clonotype: One end of the junction does not line up with germline, which may come from a read error. This chain links TRBV5-1 with TRBJ2-1; 10 nucleotides align to TRBD2. The CDR3 totals 18 residues. In germline, CDR1 is SGHRS, CDR2 YFSETQ. This chain's CDR3 is CASSLEWVPSGSTSEQFF. The CDR3 DNA is TGTGCCAGCAGCTTGGAGTGGGTGCCTAGCGGGAGCACGAGTGAGCAGTTCTTC. Complete variable domain (other parts from reference TRBV5-1 and TRBJ2-1): KAGVTQTPRYLIKTRGQQVTLSCSPISGHRSVSWYQQTPGQGLQFLFEYFSETQRNKGNFPGRFSGRQFSNSRSEMNVSTLELGDSALYLCASSLEWVPSGSTSEQFFGPGTRLTVL.

In regard to this clonotype: Its ends do not fully match the called genes, so a read error is possible. The rearrangement joins TRBV7-8 to TRBJ2-7; perhaps TRBD1 as D (6 bases). There are 14 residues in the CDR3. Germline CDR1 SGHVS, CDR2 FQNEAQ. In DNA form, the CDR3 reads TGTGCCAGCAGCCTGAGGGACATCCGCTACGGGCAGTACTTC. Its translation is CASSLRDIRYGQYF. Complete variable domain (other parts from reference TRBV7-8 and TRBJ2-7): GAGVSQSPRYKVAKRGQDVALRCDPISGHVSLFWYQQALGQGPEFLTYFQNEAQLDKSGLPSDRFFAERPEGSVSTLKIQRTQQEDSAVYLCASSLRDIRYGQYFGPGTRLTVT.

This chain's CDR3 is CASSLTSGRTWELFF. DNA for the CDR3: TGTGCCAGCAGCTTGACTAGCGGGAGGACCTGGGAGCTGTTTTTT. The V gene is TRBV13, the J gene TRBJ2-2; TRBD2 matches at 13 bases. With 3 bases clipped from V and 9 bases from J, the junction kept 4 bases outside the gene matches. The CDR3 runs 15 residues. CDR1 is PRHDT and CDR2 is FYEKMQ in the germline V gene (reference sequence).

V and J are TRBV29-1 and TRBJ2-1, with a tentative D call TRBD1 (5 bases). V was clipped by 3 bases and J by 5 bases, with 11 bases between them. CDR3 length: 13 amino acids. Looked up from germline, CDR1 is SQVTM and CDR2 is ANQGSEA. CDR3 bases: TGCAGCGTTGATCCAAGGGGCGACAATGAGCAGTTCTTC. Its protein product is CSVDPRGDNEQFF.

The chain recombines TRBV29-1 with TRBJ1-2; TRBD1 agrees at 9 bases. This CDR3 has 15 amino acids. V lost 2 bases to trimming and J lost 7 bases; unmatched junction nucleotides: 11. Germline CDR1 SQVTM, CDR2 ANQGSEA. The CDR3 loop is CSVETGGSGHRGYTF. Here the CDR3 DNA reads TGCAGCGTTGAAACAGGGGGCTCAGGGCATCGTGGCTACACCTTC.

In the case of this clonotype: This likely comes from a read error, as the CDR3 has no conserved phenylalanine or tryptophan at its end. It is unclear where the CDR3 begins or ends on the DNA, so no DNA is shown, and the CDR3 is as TCRdb lists it. This chain joins TRBV14 and TRBJ1-6; whether TRBD1, the table's D call, matches the DNA was not checked. Germline lookup yields CDR1 SGHDN and CDR2 FVKESK. Ends included, the CDR3 has 14 residues. The CDR3 sequence is CASSHSGENSSLHI.

In regard to this clonotype: Without the conserved terminal phenylalanine or tryptophan, this CDR3 likely stems from a read error. The V gene is TRBV6-1, the J gene TRBJ1-5; weak D call: TRBD1 (5 bases). CDR3 size: 14 residues. Per the germline V gene, CDR1 is MNHNS and CDR2 is SASEGT. As DNA, the CDR3 is TGTGCAAGCAGTCTACAAGGGGCCACTCAGCCCCAGCATTTG. Translated: CASSLQGATQPQHL.

On this clonotype itself: The conserved final phenylalanine or tryptophan is absent from the CDR3, which likely points to a read error. The V gene is TRBV5-1, the J gene TRBJ2-3; D gene uncertain. Germline V CDR1 and CDR2: SGHRS, YFSETQ. The CDR3 spans 15 residues. CDR3: CPSSLASASTDTQYI. CDR3 sequence (DNA): TGCCCCAGCAGCTTGGCCAGCGCCAGCACAGATACGCAGTATATT.

Points on this clonotype: A read error may produce the germline difference seen at one junction end. The gene calls are TRBV6-1 and TRBJ2-7; maybe TRBD2 (5 bases). The CDR3 has 14 residues. Germline V gene lookup returns CDR1 MNHNS and CDR2 SASEGT. The CDR3 DNA reads as TGTGCCAACAGTGTACAGCGGAGACCCTACGAGCAGTACTTC. Protein sequence: CANSVQRRPYEQYF.

On this clonotype: The CDR3 ends on some other residue instead of the conserved phenylalanine or tryptophan, so this is likely a read error. The DNA is left out, because the CDR3 cannot be placed on it with certainty; the CDR3 is given as TCRdb lists it. The chain carries TRBV12-3 or TRBV12-4 and TRBJ1-1; TRBD1, the table's D call, lacks a check against the DNA. The CDR3 spans 14 amino acids, including both terminal residues. CDR3 sequence reads: CASSFGQGGTEAFC.

In the case of this clonotype: A junction end diverges from the germline sequence, so it may reflect a read error. V and J are TRBV7-9 and TRBJ1-1; TRBD1 matches 7 bases. From germline, CDR1 is SEHNR and CDR2 FQNEAQ (reference sequence). This CDR3 spans 14 amino acids. This CDR3 is CVSNLRDSDTEAFF. The CDR3 nucleotides are TGTGTCAGCAACTTACGGGACAGCGACACTGAAGCTTTCTTT.

This clonotype was detected only once. A junction end diverges from the germline sequence, so it may reflect a read error. J is TRBJ2-4 and V is TRBV7-9; D is perhaps TRBD2 (6 bases). Germline CDR1 reads SEHNR; CDR2 reads FQNEAQ (reference sequence). This CDR3 spans 15 amino acids. The CDR3 nucleotides are TGTGCCAGGAGCTTAACCGTCGGGAGAATGGGCATTCAGTACTTC. Translated: CARSLTVGRMGIQYF.

Remarks on this clonotype: One end of the junction varies from germline; a read error may be responsible. V is TRBV12-5 and J is TRBJ1-1, with D perhaps TRBD1 (6 bases). The CDR3 is 13 residues long. The germline gives CDR1 LGHNT, CDR2 FRNRAP. The CDR3 coding sequence is TGCGCTAGTGGTCTGAACAGGGACACTGAAGCTTTCTTT. This encodes CASGLNRDTEAFF.

In regard to this clonotype: A junction boundary mismatches the germline segment, possibly from a read error. The V gene is TRBV5-4, the J gene TRBJ2-2, with D perhaps matching TRBD2 (5 bases). This CDR3 contains 14 residues. Germline V lookup: CDR1 SGHNT, CDR2 YYREEE (reference sequence). The CDR3 coding sequence is TGTGCCTGCAGCCCGGACTTGTCGAACGGGGAGCTGTTTTTT. Its translation: CACSPDLSNGELFF. Combining the CDR3 with reference TRBV5-4 and TRBJ2-2 gives the whole variable domain ETGVTQSPTHLIKTRGQQVTLRCSSQSGHNTVSWYQQALGQGPQFIFQYYREEENGRGNFPPRFSGLQFPNYSSELNVNALELDDSALYLCACSPDLSNGELFFGEGSRLTVL.

Details on this clonotype: The CDR3 does not end in the conserved phenylalanine or tryptophan, so this is likely a read error. V and J are TRBV16 and TRBJ1-2; D possibly corresponds to TRBD1 (5 bases). V gave up 2 bases and J gave up 5 bases, with 12 bases separating them. The CDR3 extends over 14 amino acids. Germline lookup yields CDR1 KGHSY and CDR2 FQNENV. The CDR3 protein is CASSQGDVLYGYTL. The CDR3 coding sequence is TGTGCCAGCAGCCAAGGGGACGTCCTTTATGGCTACACCCTC.

Comment on this clonotype: The conserved final phenylalanine or tryptophan is absent from the CDR3, which likely points to a read error. It is unclear where the CDR3 begins or ends on the DNA, so no DNA is shown, and the CDR3 is as TCRdb lists it. The chain has TRBV6-6 and TRBJ1-4; the DNA was not used to check the table's D call, TRBD1. From germline, CDR1 is MNHNY and CDR2 SVGAGI (reference sequence). The CDR3 contains 16 residues when both ends are counted. CDR3 protein: CASSNRDRGRGEKLFL.

As to this clonotype: Germline is not matched at one junction end, which may reflect a read error. The chain recombines TRBV5-6 with TRBJ1-1; 7 bases align to TRBD1. The CDR3 consists of 17 residues. Germline lookup yields CDR1 SGHDT and CDR2 YYEEEE. CDR3 region: CASSLVGETGRNTEALF. The CDR3 DNA reads as TGTGCCAGCAGCTTGGTCGGTGAGACAGGGCGGAACACTGAAGCTCTCTTT.

Comment on this clonotype: A read error is likely, as this CDR3 ends without the conserved phenylalanine or tryptophan. This sequence joins TRBV11-2 and TRBJ2-1; D gene uncertain. The V and J ends lost 1 base and 12 bases respectively, with 16 bases between them. In germline, CDR1 is SGHAT, CDR2 FQNNGV. CDR3 length: 14 amino acids. CDR3 region: CASSLGVVSYVQFL. CDR3 DNA sequence: TGTGCCAGCAGCTTAGGGGTAGTGAGCTATGTGCAGTTCCTC.

The V and J genes are TRBV13 and TRBJ2-7, with D tentatively TRBD2 (5 bases). Trimming took 8 bases from V and 7 from J, leaving 21 bases between them. The CDR3 is 14 residues long. Looked up from germline, CDR1 is PRHDT and CDR2 is FYEKMQ (reference sequence). The CDR3 sequence: CASGSYSYSGEQYF. The CDR3 DNA follows: TGTGCCAGCGGCTCCTATTCTTATTCGGGGGAGCAGTACTTC. Drawing the rest from reference TRBV13 and TRBJ2-7, the complete variable domain is AAGVIQSPRHLIKEKRETATLKCYPIPRHDTVYWYQQGPGQDPQFLISFYEKMQSDKGSIPDRFSAQQFSDYHSELNMSSLELGDSALYFCASGSYSYSGEQYFGPGTRLTVT.

Comment on this clonotype: The junction departs from the called germline gene at one end, perhaps through a read error. The chain combines TRBV6-1 with TRBJ2-6; the match to TRBD1 covers 11 bases. Germline V CDR1 and CDR2: MNHNS, SASEGT. This CDR3 has 16 amino acids. DNA for the CDR3: TGTGCCGGTACCGGGACAGGGGGTGATAGGGCCAACGTCCCGACTTTC. Translating it yields CAGTGTGGDRANVPTF.

A word on this clonotype: The junction departs from the called germline gene at one end, perhaps through a read error. The V call is TRBV6-2 or TRBV6-3, the J call TRBJ2-2, with D perhaps matching TRBD2 (6 bases). The CDR3 is 16 amino acids. Germline values: CDR1 MNHEY, CDR2 SVGEGT. CDR3 in amino acids: CASSYSAGTNTRELFF. The CDR3 region has the DNA TGTGCCAGTAGTTACTCTGCGGGAACGAACACCAGGGAGCTGTTTTTT.

With respect to this clonotype: This is likely a read error, given that the CDR3 carries no conserved phenylalanine or tryptophan at its end. The chain recombines TRBV11-2 with TRBJ2-3; D is unclear. The length of the CDR3 is 17 residues. Per the germline V gene, CDR1 is SGHAT and CDR2 is FQNNGV. CDR3 nucleotides: TGTGCCAGCAGCTTATTCGTGGCCGACGTCAGCACAGATACACAGTATTCT. Amino acids: CASSLFVADVSTDTQYS.

With regard to this clonotype: It is likely a read error, because the conserved phenylalanine at the end of the CDR3 is missing. V usage is TRBV5-1 and J usage is TRBJ2-5; D not resolved. Germline V CDR1 and CDR2: SGHRS, YFSETQ. The CDR3 loop spans 11 amino acids. The CDR3 reads CASSSQETQYS. The CDR3 DNA is TGCGCTAGCAGCTCCCAAGAGACCCAGTACTCC.

About this clonotype itself: The junction departs from germline at one end; a sequencing error may be responsible. V is TRBV5-1 and J is TRBJ2-1, with D unclear. This CDR3 is 13 amino acids long. Germline CDR1 and CDR2: SGHRS and YFSETQ. In nucleotides, the CDR3 is TGCGCCAGCAGCTTAGCAGGTGTCAATGATCAGTTCTTC. Translated: CASSLAGVNDQFF. The complete variable domain, with remaining parts taken from reference TRBV5-1 and TRBJ2-1, reads KAGVTQTPRYLIKTRGQQVTLSCSPISGHRSVSWYQQTPGQGLQFLFEYFSETQRNKGNFPGRFSGRQFSNSRSEMNVSTLELGDSALYLCASSLAGVNDQFFGPGTRLTVL.

The sample holds a few counts of this clonotype. A read error is likely, as this CDR3 ends without the conserved phenylalanine or tryptophan. The DNA is left out, because the CDR3 cannot be placed on it with certainty; the CDR3 is given as TCRdb lists it. The V gene is TRBV11-3, the J gene TRBJ2-1. Counting both end residues, the CDR3 totals 12 amino acids. Germline-derived CDR1 and CDR2 are SGHNT and YENEEA. Here the CDR3 reads CTSSLNANEPFL.

As for this clonotype: Sequence at one end of the junction differs from germline and may be a read error. The chain links TRBV12-3 or TRBV12-4 to TRBJ2-2, with a tentative D call TRBD2 (7 bases). This CDR3 contains 18 residues. As DNA, the CDR3 is TGTACCAGCAGCTTCCCCACGGGGGGCTTAGCGAACATCGGGGAGCTGCTTTTT. It codes for CTSSFPTGGLANIGELLF.

In this sample, this clonotype turned up many times. One end of the junction is discordant with germline, which a read error may explain. V gene TRBV29-1 combines with J gene TRBJ2-7; D is uncertain. The germline gives CDR1 SQVTM, CDR2 ANQGSEA. The CDR3 has 12 amino acids. CDR3: CSVSISAYEQCF. The CDR3 nucleotides read TGCAGCGTTTCCATATCAGCCTACGAGCAGTGCTTC.

On this clonotype itself: An end of the junction differs from the germline gene, which may be a read error. The chain links TRBV6-6 to TRBJ1-1; D unresolved. The CDR3 length is 16 residues. CDR1 is MNHNY, CDR2 SVGAGI, per germline (reference sequence). The CDR3, as DNA: TGTGCCAGCAATTACAGACTCGTCAGCATGAACACTGAAGCTTTCTTT. The encoded protein is CASNYRLVSMNTEAFF.

As to this clonotype: Without the conserved terminal phenylalanine or tryptophan, this CDR3 likely stems from a read error. V usage is TRBV6-1 and J usage is TRBJ1-1, with D possibly TRBD1 on 5 matching bases. Germline V gene sequence: CDR1 MNHNS, CDR2 SASEGT. The CDR3 is 13 residues long. For the CDR3, the DNA is TGTGCCAACTCACGGGAGCGGGGCACTAAAGCTTTCCTT. Protein product: CANSRERGTKAFL.

CDR3 loop: CACSSQDPNQPQHF. CDR3 in DNA: TGTGCTTGCAGCTCCCAGGACCCTAATCAGCCCCAGCATTTT. The genes are TRBV11-2 and TRBJ1-5; the D is unclear. The germline gives CDR1 SGHAT, CDR2 FQNNGV. This CDR3 region has 14 residues.